Below, 30 T cell receptor beta chains from the same sample are listed, as sequenced in a study of regulatory T cells in long-lasting Graves disease (dated by TCRdb to about 2021). To prepare the library, multiplex PCR was applied. Reads for this sample came from an Illumina HiSeq 4000. iRepertoire HTBI primers and Arm-PCR amplification of CDR3 regions were used to construct TCR beta libraries. The raw public reads went through TCRdb reprocessing: fastp at Q25, MiXCR clone calling, in-frame beta chains kept. Every entry covers one CDR3 protein and lists the most common genes and DNA from its rows. In this sample the table shows 500,000 or so distinct CDR3 sequences, roughly 17% of which occur a single time. The leading ten clones occupy 10% to 15% of the sample. Read against the paper, the sample's time point label means: newly diagnosed GD, antithyroid drugs for less than 3 months. RNA was extracted from PBMCs in TRIzol for both TCR sequencing and RNA sequencing.

The same data also went into a second study, on T cells in Graves' hyperthyroidism and ophthalmopathy.

The sequencing here drew on peripheral blood mononuclear cells (PBMCs), taken at new diagnosis, from a patient treated with antithyroid drugs. The source is a man aged 35-49 years with Graves disease. Donor details come from another sample of the same person, matched by shared clones.

The sample holds many counts of this clonotype. V is TRBV20-1 and J is TRBJ2-1, with 9 bases that match TRBD2. V gave up 7 bases and J gave up 8 bases; unmatched junction bases: 18. Germline V gene sequence: CDR1 DFQATT, CDR2 SNEGSKA (reference sequence). This CDR3 spans 16 amino acids. Here the CDR3 DNA reads TGCAGTGGCCCAAGAGGCGGCGGGAGGGCCTGGGATGAGCAGTTCTTC. Translated: CSGPRGGGRAWDEQFF.

This clonotype was counted many times. The chain joins TRBV7-8 to TRBJ1-5; weak D call: TRBD1 (5 bases). Germline assignment: CDR1 SGHVS and CDR2 FQNEAQ. The CDR3 totals 14 residues. Between the trimmed V and J ends, which lost 0 bases and 3 bases, there was a span of 6 bases. CDR3 sequence (DNA): TGTGCCAGCAGCTTAGCAGGGGTCAATCAGCCCCAGCATTTT. It translates to CASSLAGVNQPQHF.

In its sample, this clonotype was seen many times. This chain uses TRBV6-1 with TRBJ2-3; no definite D call. The germline V and J ends were trimmed by 7 bases and 6 bases, with 17 bases remaining between them. The CDR3 covers 14 residues. Germline assignment: CDR1 MNHNS and CDR2 SASEGT. DNA of the CDR3: TGTGCCAGCAAAAACCCGTTACTTCCCGATACGCAGTATTTT. Amino acid sequence: CASKNPLLPDTQYF.

Ten or more counts support this clonotype. This chain joins TRBV2 and TRBJ1-1, with TRBD1 matching over 8 bases. The CDR3 consists of 13 residues. V shed 8 bases and J 0 bases; nucleotides not matched to a gene: 2. CDR1 is SNHLY and CDR2 is FYNNEI in the germline V gene. The chain's CDR3 is CASSGQVNTEAFF. CDR3 sequence (DNA): TGTGCCAGCTCGGGACAGGTGAACACTGAAGCTTTCTTT.

The gene calls are TRBV27 and TRBJ1-6, with D unresolved. This CDR3 is 14 amino acids long. Looked up from germline, CDR1 is MNHEY and CDR2 is SMNVEV (reference sequence). Trimming left V 7 bases short and J 6 bases short, with 13 bases between. CDR3: CASNYRGPNSPLHF. Here the CDR3 DNA reads TGTGCCAGCAATTACAGAGGGCCTAATTCACCCCTCCACTTT.

At least ten counts were recorded for this clonotype. This chain uses TRBV7-2 with TRBJ2-1, with 13 bases lining up with TRBD2. The CDR3 spans 16 residues. Germline lookup yields CDR1 SGHTA and CDR2 FQGNSA. V was pared by 5 bases and J by 4 bases, with 5 bases of the junction left unmatched. For the CDR3, the DNA is TGTGCCAGCAGCCTACTAGCGGGAGGGCCGTACAATGAGCAGTTCTTC. Translation gives CASSLLAGGPYNEQFF.

This clonotype was recorded many times. The junction and the germline gene differ at one end; a read error may be behind it. This rearrangement joins TRBV5-1 to TRBJ2-1; 11 nucleotides align to TRBD1. Germline CDR1 and CDR2: SGHRS and YFSETQ. This CDR3 is 17 amino acids long. The CDR3 here is CASSLVGDRGSYNEQFF. The CDR3 DNA reads as TGTGCCAGCAGCTTAGTCGGGGACAGGGGGTCCTACAATGAGCAGTTCTTC.

The rearrangement joins TRBV7-9 to TRBJ2-1; D call uncertain. The germline V and J ends were trimmed by 1 base and 6 bases, with 10 bases remaining between them. Germline V lookup: CDR1 SEHNR, CDR2 FQNEAQ (reference sequence). CDR3 length equals 14 residues. The CDR3 here is CASSLVPGPNEQFF. For the CDR3, the DNA is TGTGCCAGCAGCTTAGTCCCGGGTCCCAATGAGCAGTTCTTC. Supplemented by reference TRBV7-9 and TRBJ2-1, the full variable domain reads DTGVSQNPRHKITKRGQNVTFRCDPISEHNRLYWYRQTLGQGPEFLTYFQNEAQLEKSRLLSDRFSAERPKGSFSTLEIQRTEQGDSAMYLCASSLVPGPNEQFFGPGTRLTVL.

This clonotype was observed many times. The J gene is TRBJ1-3, the V gene TRBV18; 7 nucleotides agree with TRBD1. With 0 bases clipped from V and 3 bases from J, the junction kept 5 bases outside the gene matches. Germline values: CDR1 KGHSH, CDR2 LQKENI. There are 16 residues in the CDR3. This CDR3 reads CASSPPDRDRGNTIYF. CDR3 sequence (DNA): TGTGCCAGCTCACCACCTGACAGGGATCGTGGAAACACCATATATTTT.

This clonotype appeared a few times. CDR3 sequence: CASTRTGRLETFRYNEQFF. CDR3 coding DNA: TGTGCCAGCACCAGGACAGGGCGACTAGAGACCTTTCGGTACAATGAGCAGTTCTTC. The chain links TRBV27 to TRBJ2-1, with TRBD1 identical over 8 bases. Per germline, CDR1 MNHEY and CDR2 SMNVEV (reference sequence). The trim removed 7 bases at V and 4 bases at J, leaving 21 bases unmatched. The CDR3 consists of 19 residues.

This clonotype was seen at least ten times. The chain's CDR3 is CASSLSRLEDNEQFF. CDR3 in DNA: TGTGCCAGCAGCTTATCACGACTAGAGGACAATGAGCAGTTCTTC. The chain employs TRBV11-2 and TRBJ2-1; weak D call: TRBD2 (6 bases). Trimming removed 2 bases at V and 5 bases at J, with 13 bases between. The CDR3 runs to 15 residues. CDR1 SGHAT and CDR2 FQNNGV come from the germline V gene.

This clonotype occurred many times. This chain connects TRBV11-3 to TRBJ2-5; either TRBD1 or TRBD2 may supply D (5 bases each). The V gene lost 1 base and the J gene lost 7 bases, with 22 bases spanning the gap. This CDR3 has 17 amino acids. The germline gives CDR1 SGHNT, CDR2 YENEEA. The CDR3 DNA reads TGTGCCAGCAGCTTAGTACCAGGGAGTTCAGGTTACGGGACCCAGTACTTC. Protein sequence: CASSLVPGSSGYGTQYF. Complete variable domain (other parts from reference TRBV11-3 and TRBJ2-5): EAGVVQSPRYKIIEKKQPVAFWCNPISGHNTLYWYLQNLGQGPELLIRYENEEAVDDSQLPKDRFSAERLKGVDSTLKIQPAELGDSAVYLCASSLVPGSSGYGTQYFGPGTRLLVL.

This clonotype occurred many times. The V call is TRBV20-1, the J call TRBJ2-1, with 8 bases lining up with TRBD2. J was trimmed by 9 bases and V by 6 bases; bases with no gene match: 22. CDR3 length: 17 residues. Germline V gene lookup returns CDR1 DFQATT and CDR2 SNEGSKA (reference sequence). As DNA, the CDR3 is TGCAGTGCCAGCGGTTTTCTTAGCGGGGTAAAAAGCACTGAGCAGTTCTTC. Translation: CSASGFLSGVKSTEQFF.

This clonotype was seen at least ten times. DNA of the CDR3: TGCAGTGCTAGAGACCGGACAGTCCTTAAGAACAATGAGCAGTTCTTC. This sequence encodes CSARDRTVLKNNEQFF. This rearrangement joins TRBV20-1 to TRBJ2-1, with D maybe TRBD1 (6 bases). V dropped 0 bases and J dropped 5 bases, with 17 bases sitting between them. The CDR3 is 16 amino acids. Per germline, CDR1 DFQATT and CDR2 SNEGSKA (reference sequence).

Ten or more counts support this clonotype. V usage is TRBV5-5 and J usage is TRBJ2-5; D gene ambiguous. CDR1 and CDR2 (germline): SGHKS, YYEKEE (reference sequence). This CDR3 is 14 amino acids long. V lost 2 bases and J lost 1, with 9 bases in between. CDR3 amino acids: CASSFIPGQETQYF. CDR3 bases: TGTGCCAGCAGCTTCATCCCAGGCCAAGAGACCCAGTACTTC.

This clonotype was seen repeatedly, ten times or more. The chain is built from TRBV11-1 and TRBJ2-3; the D gene could be TRBD1 or TRBD2 (5 bases each). V dropped 1 base and J dropped 6 bases, with 8 bases sitting between them. CDR1 is SGHAT and CDR2 is FQDESV in the germline V gene (reference sequence). CDR3 length equals 13 residues. DNA of the CDR3: TGTGCCAGCAGCTTAGAAGGGGAGGATACGCAGTATTTT. Protein product: CASSLEGEDTQYF.

Ten or more counts support this clonotype. The chain carries TRBV27 and TRBJ2-1; D remains ambiguous. This CDR3 comprises 14 residues. Germline V gives CDR1 MNHEY, CDR2 SMNVEV (reference sequence). V dropped 1 base and J dropped 0 bases, with 4 bases sitting between them. The CDR3 DNA reads as TGTGCCAGCAGTTTATACAGCTCCTACAATGAGCAGTTCTTC. Translated, it gives CASSLYSSYNEQFF.

This clonotype was detected ten times or more. The rearrangement joins TRBV6-5 to TRBJ1-1; no definite D call. The germline CDR1 and CDR2 sequences are MNHEY and SVGAGI. The CDR3 has 14 residues. The V end lost 0 bases, the J end lost 5 bases, and 10 bases lay between the germline ends. CDR3 sequence (DNA): TGTGCCAGCAGTTACTCGGCGACCAGGACTGAAGCTTTCTTT. Translation gives CASSYSATRTEAFF.

This clonotype was detected a few times. The chain carries TRBV9 and TRBJ1-3, with TRBD1 matching over 7 bases. Trimming removed 1 base from V and 4 bases from J; junction bases left unmatched: 5. Germline V CDR1 and CDR2: SGDLS, YYNGEE. This CDR3 has 15 amino acids. The CDR3, as DNA: TGTGCCAGCAGCGTAACCGACAGGGAAGGAAACACCATATATTTT. Residues: CASSVTDREGNTIYF.

Many counts were recorded for this clonotype. The rearrangement joins TRBV28 to TRBJ2-7, with TRBD2 matching over 8 bases. The CDR3 has 14 amino acids. V gave up 5 bases and J gave up 3 bases; unmatched junction bases: 6. From germline, CDR1 is MDHEN and CDR2 SYDVKM. CDR3 residues: CASSGPSGSYEQYF. CDR3 bases: TGTGCCAGCAGTGGCCCCAGCGGGAGCTACGAGCAGTACTTC.

At least ten counts were recorded for this clonotype. The chain recombines TRBV2 with TRBJ2-7; no clear D gene. V lost 6 bases, J lost 2 bases, and 17 bases lay in between. The CDR3 spans 15 residues. CDR1 SNHLY and CDR2 FYNNEI come from the germline V gene. As DNA, the CDR3 is TGTGCCAGCAGCCACGACGCGGCAGGACCCTACGAGCAGTACTTC. This translates into CASSHDAAGPYEQYF.

J is TRBJ1-5 and V is TRBV28; D is ambiguous. V gave up 3 bases and J gave up 4 bases, with 7 bases separating them. Germline assignment: CDR1 MDHEN and CDR2 SYDVKM. This CDR3 is built from 13 residues. The CDR3 is CASSFAWNQPQHF. DNA for the CDR3: TGTGCCAGCAGTTTCGCGTGGAATCAGCCCCAGCATTTT.

This clonotype was recorded many times. The CDR3 protein is CATSEQGLHEQYF. CDR3 sequence (DNA): TGTGCCACCAGTGAACAGGGCCTTCACGAGCAGTACTTC. The chain carries TRBV24-1 and TRBJ2-7, with TRBD1 as a possible D gene (6 bases). V gave up 4 bases and J gave up 5 bases, with 11 bases separating them. Looked up from germline, CDR1 is KGHDR and CDR2 is SFDVKD. This CDR3 has 13 residues.

This clonotype was recorded many times. The chain couples TRBV7-8 to TRBJ2-4; no clear D gene. From germline, CDR1 is SGHVS and CDR2 FQNEAQ. Trimming left V 7 bases short and J 0 bases short, with 13 bases between. CDR3 length: 15 amino acids. The CDR3 sequence: CASTGSGLAKNIQYF. CDR3 in DNA: TGTGCCAGCACCGGTTCGGGTTTAGCCAAAAACATTCAGTACTTC.

This clonotype was recorded many times. The chain couples TRBV7-3 to TRBJ1-2; the D gene is possibly TRBD1 (5 bases). Germline CDR1 is SGHTA and CDR2 is FQGTGA. V lost 5 bases and J 4 bases, leaving 14 bases between the germline ends. The CDR3 contains 14 residues. As DNA, the CDR3 is TGTGCCAGCAGCCCCAGATCAGGGTTCTATGGCTACACCTTC. Translation gives CASSPRSGFYGYTF.

This clonotype was detected many times. This chain uses TRBV6-1 with TRBJ1-1; 11 nucleotides align to TRBD1. The CDR3 is 15 amino acids. Germline-derived CDR1 and CDR2 are MNHNS and SASEGT. V trimming: 4 bases; J trimming: 3 bases; junction bases outside the gene matches: 4. The DNA for the CDR3 is TGTGCCAGCAGTGTAGGGACAGGGGGTTACACTGAAGCTTTCTTT. This encodes CASSVGTGGYTEAFF.

This clonotype was found a few times. The chain links TRBV19 to TRBJ1-5; D is possibly TRBD1 (6 bases). V dropped 2 bases and J dropped 4 bases, with 15 bases sitting between them. CDR3 size: 16 residues. Germline V gene lookup returns CDR1 LNHDA and CDR2 SQIVND (reference sequence). The CDR3 DNA is TGTGCCAGTAGTATAACTCGGGCAGGGGCGAATCAGCCCCAGCATTTT. It translates to CASSITRAGANQPQHF. Full variable domain (missing parts from reference TRBV19 and TRBJ1-5): DGGITQSPKYLFRKEGQNVTLSCEQNLNHDAMYWYRQDPGQGLRLIYYSQIVNDFQKGDIAEGYSVSREKKESFPLTVTSAQKNPTAFYLCASSITRAGANQPQHFGDGTRLSIL.

This clonotype was observed many times. The chain combines TRBV5-1 with TRBJ1-2, with D unclear. Trimming cost V 1 base and J 4 bases, with 14 bases left between them. Germline-derived CDR1 and CDR2 are SGHRS and YFSETQ. The CDR3 length is 15 residues. The CDR3 spells CASSLNTGPSYGYTF. As DNA, the CDR3 is TGCGCCAGCAGCTTGAATACCGGGCCTAGCTATGGCTACACCTTC. Complete variable domain (other parts from reference TRBV5-1 and TRBJ1-2): KAGVTQTPRYLIKTRGQQVTLSCSPISGHRSVSWYQQTPGQGLQFLFEYFSETQRNKGNFPGRFSGRQFSNSRSEMNVSTLELGDSALYLCASSLNTGPSYGYTFGSGTRLTVV.

This clonotype was picked up a small number of times. V gene TRBV6-2 or TRBV6-3 combines with J gene TRBJ2-7; D is unclear. CDR3 length equals 14 residues. V lost 5 bases and J 2 bases, leaving 13 bases between the germline ends. CDR1 is MNHEY, CDR2 SVGEGT, per germline. CDR3 bases: TGTGCCAGCAGTGAAGACGACCGAGCCTACGAGCAGTACTTC. This gives the protein CASSEDDRAYEQYF.

This clonotype showed up many times. For the CDR3, the DNA is TGTGCCAGCAGCTACTTAGCCGGGACTAGCGTCAGCTCCTACAATGAGCAGTTCTTC. It specifies CASSYLAGTSVSSYNEQFF. The rearrangement uses TRBV7-9 and TRBJ2-1; 10 positions agree with TRBD2. Germline lookup yields CDR1 SEHNR and CDR2 FQNEAQ (reference sequence). There are 19 residues in the CDR3. The V segment lost 4 bases and the J segment 0 bases; nucleotides outside the gene matches: 12. Combining the CDR3 with reference TRBV7-9 and TRBJ2-1 gives the whole variable domain DTGVSQNPRHKITKRGQNVTFRCDPISEHNRLYWYRQTLGQGPEFLTYFQNEAQLEKSRLLSDRFSAERPKGSFSTLEIQRTEQGDSAMYLCASSYLAGTSVSSYNEQFFGPGTRLTVL.